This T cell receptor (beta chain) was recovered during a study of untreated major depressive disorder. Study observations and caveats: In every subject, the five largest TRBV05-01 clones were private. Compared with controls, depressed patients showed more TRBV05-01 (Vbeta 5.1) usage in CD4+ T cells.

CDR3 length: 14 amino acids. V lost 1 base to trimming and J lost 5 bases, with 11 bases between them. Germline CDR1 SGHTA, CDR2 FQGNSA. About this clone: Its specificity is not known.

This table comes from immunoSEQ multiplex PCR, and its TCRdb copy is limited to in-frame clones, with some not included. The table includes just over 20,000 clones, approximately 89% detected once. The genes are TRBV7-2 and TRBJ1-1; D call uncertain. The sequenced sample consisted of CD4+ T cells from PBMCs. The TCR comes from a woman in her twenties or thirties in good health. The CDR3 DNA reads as TGTGCCAGCAGCTTAGAGGGAGTTGATACTGAAGCTTTCTTT. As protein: CASSLEGVDTEAFF.